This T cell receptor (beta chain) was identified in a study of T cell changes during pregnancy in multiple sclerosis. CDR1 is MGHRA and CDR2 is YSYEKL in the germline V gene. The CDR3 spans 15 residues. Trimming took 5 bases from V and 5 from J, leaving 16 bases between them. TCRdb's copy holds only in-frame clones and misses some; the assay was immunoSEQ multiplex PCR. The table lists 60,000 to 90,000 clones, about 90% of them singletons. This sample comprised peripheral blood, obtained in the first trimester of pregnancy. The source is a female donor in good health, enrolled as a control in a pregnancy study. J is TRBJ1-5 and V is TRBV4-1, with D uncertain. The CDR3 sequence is CASSFSTGTDQPQHF. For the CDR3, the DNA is TGCGCCAGCAGCTTTTCGACGGGAACTGATCAGCCCCAGCATTTT.